The 12 T cell receptor beta chains presented below share a single source sample, sequenced in a study of neurological immune-mediated disorders. Each CDR3 protein is one row after TCRdb ran MiXCR on the 5' RACE reads. Of 30,000 to 35,000 distinct CDR3 sequences in the sample, roughly a quarter were seen once. Sequenced input: CD4+ T cells from blood. The receptors were gathered from a man aged 50 to 60 with HTLV-1-associated myelopathy (HAM/TSP).

This clonotype has more than one count but fewer than ten. The chain uses TRBV5-6 and TRBJ2-2; 8 bases align to TRBD1. V shed 5 bases, J shed 2 bases, and the junction held 8 bases outside the gene matches. There are 16 residues in the CDR3. Germline-derived CDR1 and CDR2 are SGHDT and YYEEEE. The CDR3, as DNA: TGTGCCAGCAGGAAGACAGGGGACAAAAACACCGGGGAGCTGTTTTTT. This encodes CASRKTGDKNTGELFF.

The chain employs TRBV12-3 or TRBV12-4 and TRBJ2-3; 15 bases agree with TRBD2. Losses at the gene ends were 3 bases for V and 7 bases for J; bases not matched to a gene: 14. The CDR3 has 19 residues. The CDR3 reads CASSFRTSGRGVVGNTQYF. In DNA form, the CDR3 reads TGTGCCAGCAGTTTTCGGACTAGCGGGAGGGGGGTAGTAGGCAATACGCAGTATTTT.

This chain joins TRBV20-1 and TRBJ2-7; 11 nucleotides match TRBD2. The CDR3 has 14 amino acids. V lost 2 bases to trimming and J lost 7 bases; unmatched junction nucleotides: 7. Germline V gene data show CDR1 as DFQATT and CDR2 as SNEGSKA (reference sequence). CDR3: CSARLAGGLGEQYF. The CDR3 DNA follows: TGCAGTGCTAGATTAGCGGGAGGGCTTGGGGAGCAGTACTTC.

About this clonotype itself: The junction shows a germline mismatch at one end, possibly a read error. The chain has TRBV12-3 or TRBV12-4 and TRBJ2-1, with D perhaps TRBD2 (5 bases). The CDR3 contains 14 residues. CDR3 sequence reads: CASSFSRGINDQFF. CDR3 nucleotide sequence: TGTGCCAGCAGTTTCTCCCGGGGAATCAATGATCAGTTCTTC.

This clonotype has at least ten counts. The chain combines TRBV5-5 with TRBJ2-7; D is perhaps TRBD1 (6 bases). Germline V gene data show CDR1 as SGHKS and CDR2 as YYEKEE (reference sequence). Between the trimmed V and J ends, which lost 4 bases and 0 bases, there was a span of 14 bases. The CDR3 contains 15 residues. CDR3 sequence reads: CASSERDTDSYEQYF. The CDR3 nucleotides read TGTGCCAGCAGCGAAAGGGACACCGACTCCTACGAGCAGTACTTC.

This clonotype came up many times. The J gene is TRBJ2-3, the V gene TRBV24-1; 10 bases are a match to TRBD2. V was clipped by 5 bases and J by 6 bases; unmatched bases: 10. In germline, CDR1 is KGHDR, CDR2 SFDVKD. This CDR3 is built from 16 residues. CDR3 loop: CATSGYSGRRSDTQYF. The CDR3 coding sequence is TGTGCCACCAGTGGATATAGCGGGAGGCGATCGGATACGCAGTATTTT.

Comment on this clonotype: A read error may produce the germline difference seen at one junction end. The chain has TRBV5-8 and TRBJ2-3; D is possibly TRBD1 (6 bases). This CDR3 is 15 amino acids long. Germline V lookup: CDR1 SGHTS, CDR2 YDEGEE. The CDR3 loop reads CAISLGALSSDTQYF. CDR3 bases: TGTGCCATCAGCTTGGGGGCGCTTAGCAGTGATACGCAGTATTTT.

This clonotype is medium-sized by share. The genes are TRBV5-1 and TRBJ1-1; 9 positions match TRBD1. The CDR3 is 15 residues long. From germline, CDR1 is SGHRS and CDR2 YFSETQ. With V trimmed by 8 bases and J by 0 bases, 8 bases remained unmatched. The CDR3 protein is CASGTGIRMNTEAFF. In nucleotides, the CDR3 is TGCGCCAGTGGGACAGGGATACGGATGAACACTGAAGCTTTCTTT. The whole variable domain, filled in from reference TRBV5-1 and TRBJ1-1, reads KAGVTQTPRYLIKTRGQQVTLSCSPISGHRSVSWYQQTPGQGLQFLFEYFSETQRNKGNFPGRFSGRQFSNSRSEMNVSTLELGDSALYLCASGTGIRMNTEAFFGQGTRLTVV.

This clonotype occurred many times. The V gene is TRBV6-5, the J gene TRBJ2-7; 10 bases fit TRBD1. CDR3 size: 17 residues. J gave up 5 bases and V 0 bases, and 10 bases lay outside the gene matches. Germline V lookup: CDR1 MNHEY, CDR2 SVGAGI. The CDR3 protein is CASSYSRWGQGPNEQYF. CDR3 DNA: TGTGCCAGCAGTTACTCGAGGTGGGGACAGGGGCCCAACGAGCAGTACTTC.

This clonotype was counted many times. This sequence joins TRBV5-6 and TRBJ1-5; 9 positions agree with TRBD1. V gave up 4 bases and J gave up 5 bases; unmatched junction bases: 7. The germline gives CDR1 SGHDT, CDR2 YYEEEE. CDR3 size: 15 residues. CDR3 nucleotides: TGTGCCAGCAGCCGACGGGACAGGGTTCATCAGCCCCAGCATTTT. It codes for CASSRRDRVHQPQHF.

At least ten counts were recorded for this clonotype. The chain recombines TRBV20-1 with TRBJ1-2; D uncertain. The CDR3 has 14 residues. Trimming took 0 bases from V and 3 from J, leaving 11 bases between them. Germline lookup yields CDR1 DFQATT and CDR2 SNEGSKA (reference sequence). Here the CDR3 reads CSARDVGSYYGYTF. The DNA of the CDR3 is TGCAGTGCTAGAGATGTTGGCAGCTACTATGGCTACACCTTC.

This clonotype was observed at least ten times. CDR3 in amino acids: CASSSLLSGSRETQYF. CDR3 nucleotide sequence: TGTGCCAGCAGTTCCCTCCTCAGCGGGAGTAGGGAGACCCAGTACTTC. The chain employs TRBV6-5 and TRBJ2-5, with TRBD2 matching over 8 bases. CDR3 length equals 16 residues. Germline V gene data show CDR1 as MNHEY and CDR2 as SVGAGI. The V gene end was trimmed by 4 bases and the J gene end by 5 bases; junction bases not matched to a gene: 12.